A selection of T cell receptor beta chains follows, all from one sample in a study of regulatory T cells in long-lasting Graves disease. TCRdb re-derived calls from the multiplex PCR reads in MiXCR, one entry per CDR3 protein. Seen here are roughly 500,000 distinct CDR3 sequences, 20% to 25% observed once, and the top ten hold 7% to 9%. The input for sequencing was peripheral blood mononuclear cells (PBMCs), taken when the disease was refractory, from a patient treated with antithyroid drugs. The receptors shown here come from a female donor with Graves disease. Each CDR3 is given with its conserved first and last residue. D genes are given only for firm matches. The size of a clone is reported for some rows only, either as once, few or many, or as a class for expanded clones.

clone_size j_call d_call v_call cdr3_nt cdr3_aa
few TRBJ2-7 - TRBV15 TGTGCCACCAGCCCTCGACAGACTACCTACGAGCAGTACTTC CATSPRQTTYEQYF
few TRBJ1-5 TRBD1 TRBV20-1 TGCAGTGCTAGAGATAGGGGGCAGAGCAATCAGCCCCAGCATTTT CSARDRGQSNQPQHF
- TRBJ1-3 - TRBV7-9 TGTGCCATCAATCCCTTAGGCTCTGGAAACACCATATATTTT CAINPLGSGNTIYF
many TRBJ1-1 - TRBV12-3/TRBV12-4 TGTGCCCAGAGGAGGACACTGCGGACTGAAGCTTTCTTT CAQRRTLRTEAFF
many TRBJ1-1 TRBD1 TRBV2 TGTGCCAGCGGCCGGGACAGGGGGAACACTGAAGCTTTCTTT CASGRDRGNTEAFF
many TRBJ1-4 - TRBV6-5 TGTGCCAGCAGTTACTCGTCGCAGGGACGCGAAAAACTGTTTTTT CASSYSSQGREKLFF
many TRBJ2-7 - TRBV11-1 TGTGCCAGCAGCTTAGCGTCGGCAGGGAGCTACGAGCAGTACTTC CASSLASAGSYEQYF
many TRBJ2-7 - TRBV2 TGTGCCAGCAGGGCGGACGGGGGATACGAGCAGTACTTC CASRADGGYEQYF
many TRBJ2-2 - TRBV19 TGTGCCACTTCTTGGGGACTCCAGAACACCGGGGAGCTGTTTTTT CATSWGLQNTGELFF
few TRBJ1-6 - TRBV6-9 TGTGCCAGCAGTTACTCAGGGGACTCCTATAATTCACCCCTCCACTTT CASSYSGDSYNSPLHF
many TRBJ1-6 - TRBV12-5 TGTGCTAGTGAACGGGACTTCGGGTCACCCCTCCACTTT CASERDFGSPLHF
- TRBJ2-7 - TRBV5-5 TGTGCCAGCAGCTTGGCCGGGACACCAACGGTGGAGCAGTACTTC CASSLAGTPTVEQYF
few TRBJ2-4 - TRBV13 TGTGCCAGCACCGTGGGTGTCGACAAAAACATTCAGTACTTC CASTVGVDKNIQYF
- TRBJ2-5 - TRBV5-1 TGCGCCAGCAGGATTCGCAGGGGAATCGGGGAGACCCAGTACTTC CASRIRRGIGETQYF
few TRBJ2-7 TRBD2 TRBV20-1 TGCAGTGCTAGAGATTTCTCTAGCGGGAGCTCCTACGAGCAGTACTTC CSARDFSSGSSYEQYF
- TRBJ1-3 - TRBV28 TGTGCCAGCTCTGACATCCTCCAGAGCTCTGGAAACACCATATATTTT CASSDILQSSGNTIYF
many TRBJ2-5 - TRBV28 TGTGCCAGCAGTTTCACTAGCAGCCAAGAGACCCAGTACTTC CASSFTSSQETQYF
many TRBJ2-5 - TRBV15 TGTGCCACCAGCAGAGCCAGGAACCAAGAGACCCAGTACTTC CATSRARNQETQYF
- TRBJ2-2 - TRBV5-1 TGCGCCAGCAGCTTGGGCGCTCTGGCGAACACCGGGGAGCTGTTTTTT CASSLGALANTGELFF
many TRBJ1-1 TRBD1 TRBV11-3 TGTGCCAGCAGCTTAGGCCAGGGGGCTCCGCGTGAAGCTTTCTTT CASSLGQGAPREAFF
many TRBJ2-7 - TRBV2 TGTGCCAGCAGAGCCCAGCCAGGGAGTTACGAGCAGTACTTC CASRAQPGSYEQYF
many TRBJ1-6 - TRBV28 TGTGCCAGCGTGGGTAACCTAAGGGATTCACCCCTCCACTTT CASVGNLRDSPLHF
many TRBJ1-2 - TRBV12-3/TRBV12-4 TGTGCCAGCAGTCCTCCGACCCAATATGGCTACACCTTC CASSPPTQYGYTF
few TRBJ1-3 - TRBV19 TGTGCCAGTAGTAATCCGGGCCTAGGCGCTGGAAACACCATATATTTT CASSNPGLGAGNTIYF
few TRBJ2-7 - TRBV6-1 TGTGCCACTATCCCAGGGGACCAAGAGGTCTACGAGCAGTACTTC CATIPGDQEVYEQYF
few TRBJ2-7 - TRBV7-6 TGTGCCAGCAGCTTAGGGCGGCTCGACGAGCAGTACTTC CASSLGRLDEQYF
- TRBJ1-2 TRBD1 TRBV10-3 TGTGCCATCAGTGACGGGACAGGGGACGGCTACACCTTC CAISDGTGDGYTF
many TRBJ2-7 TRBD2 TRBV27 TGTGCCAGCAGTTTAGGGACTAGCTCCCCTAGCGAGCAGTACTTC CASSLGTSSPSEQYF
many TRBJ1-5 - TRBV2 TGTGCCAGCAGTGAGACAGCAACGACAAATCAGCCCCAGCATTTT CASSETATTNQPQHF
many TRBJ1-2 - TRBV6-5 TGTGCCAGCAGTTACGGGGCGGCCAACTATGGCTACACCTTC CASSYGAANYGYTF
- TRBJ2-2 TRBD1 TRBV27 TGTGCCAGCGGGGCAAGGACAGGGTTGAACACCGGGGAGCTGTTTTTT CASGARTGLNTGELFF
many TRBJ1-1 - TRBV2 TGTGCCAGTTCCGGACACTCGAACACTGAAGCTTTCTTT CASSGHSNTEAFF
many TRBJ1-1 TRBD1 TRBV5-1 TGCGCCAGCAAAACACAGGGGGCCGGCACTGAAGCTTTCTTT CASKTQGAGTEAFF
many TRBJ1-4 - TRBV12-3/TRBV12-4 TGTGCCAGCAGTTTTTCGGGAGGCAGTGAAAAACTGTTTTTT CASSFSGGSEKLFF
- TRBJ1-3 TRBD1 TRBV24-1 TGTGCCACCGCAGGGGGCCCCGGGAACACCATATATTTT CATAGGPGNTIYF
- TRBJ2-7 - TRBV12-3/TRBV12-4 TGTGCCAGCACTATTGGACGGGCTGAGCAGTGCTTC CASTIGRAEQCF
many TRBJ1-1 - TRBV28 TGTGCCAGCATATCACCTCGGGGTAGACTTTCTCCCGGTGGCACTGAAGCTTTCTTT CASISPRGRLSPGGTEAFF
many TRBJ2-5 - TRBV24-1 TGTGCCACCAGTAGACCGGGCCAGGGGGAGACCCAGTACTTC CATSRPGQGETQYF
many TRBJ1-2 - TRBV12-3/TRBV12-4 TGTGCCAGCAGCTTTGGCTATGGCTACACCTTC CASSFGYGYTF
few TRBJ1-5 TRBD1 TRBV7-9 TGTGCCAGCAGCTCCTGGACAGGGAGACGTGGAGAGCCCCAGCATTTT CASSSWTGRRGEPQHF
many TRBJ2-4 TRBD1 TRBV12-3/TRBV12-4 TGTGCCAGCAGTTTATTTGCGGTGAAGACAGGGGAAAACATTCAGTACTTC CASSLFAVKTGENIQYF
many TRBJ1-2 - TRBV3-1 TGTGCCAGCAGCCAAGACAGGGCTAACTATGGCTACACCTTC CASSQDRANYGYTF